This TCR beta chain came from a study of blood T cell repertoires in COVID-19 (dated by TCRdb to about 2020). Study-level background: Samples from collaborators originated in the United States, Italy and Spain and spanned both the acute and convalescent phases of COVID-19. The prospective study material was composed of cDNA or gDNA derived from T cells, B-cell-depleted T cells, or PBMCs. Subjects who had been exposed to COVID-19, were actively infected with it, or had recovered from it provided the deeply sampled blood TCRbeta repertoires that made up the dataset. A freely available public database, intended as a resource for researchers studying the immune response to SARS-CoV-2, is where the repertoires were released. The samples were drawn from the first 160 participants of the ongoing ImmuneRACE study and from roughly 1,300 subjects provided by 6 global collaborators. The sample metadata nearly always contained a de-identified subject ID, COVID-19 status, age in years and sex. HLA class I and class II types, where available, came from metadata supplied by the sample provider rather than from assay-based typing. Results the study describes overall, beyond this receptor: Clinical and demographic metadata were provided uncurated, with the amount varying by source and participant.

Whole blood was collected in K2EDTA tubes by collaborating institutions according to the institutions' own protocols. Collaborator samples were shipped for TCRbeta analysis as frozen whole blood, isolated PBMCs, or DNA extracted from either sample type. For this clone: Which antigen it targets is not known. No qualities accompany the bases; no much larger clone lies one base away.

TCRbeta CDR3 regions were amplified from genomic DNA by means of the immunoSEQ Assay, a bias-controlled multiplex PCR. For the original study's pipeline: Within the assay, amplification of reference gene primers was used to estimate how many nucleated cells each sample contained. To quantify the absolute abundance of each unique TCRbeta CDR3 rearrangement, sequence reads were collapsed and filtered. Productive Simpson clonality was computed per sample as the square root of Simpson's diversity index over productive rearrangements. TCRdb limited this immuneACCESS table to in-frame rearrangements with V and J called. A share of clones is missing; checked studies link under half to unresolved V genes, and the rest is unexplained. V, J and clone size are those of that table, while D and trimming were read from the DNA. Counted in this sample were over 80,000 clones; approximately 86% of them appeared once. The ten largest clones add up to 1.2% of the sample.

Clipping removes 3 bases from V and 2 bases from J, with 6 as the unmatched junction base count. The germline V gene encodes CDR1 MGHDK and CDR2 SYGVNS. The CDR3 starts with the cysteine, ends with the phenylalanine, and has 15 residues. The sequence is cut down to CDR3 DNA, 45 bases in frame from base 1. The chain joins TRBV25-1 to TRBJ2-5, with 7 bases aligning to TRBD1. The TCR comes from a man older than 75 with active or convalescent COVID-19. Material for sequencing was peripheral blood. The nucleotide sequence is given as TGTGCCAGCAGTGACAAGACAGGGTGGCAAGAGACCCAGTACTTC. Its translation is CASSDKTGWQETQYF. Outside the CDR3, residues come from the reference TRBV25-1 and TRBJ2-5 proteins, so the full variable domain is: EADIYQTPRYLVIGTGKKITLECSQTMGHDKMYWYQQDPGMELHLIHYSYGVNSTEKGDLSSESTVSRIRTEHFPLTLESARPSHTSQYLCASSDKTGWQETQYFGPGTRLLVL.